The 31 T cell receptor beta chains reported below all come from one sample, sequenced in a study of blood T cell repertoires in COVID-19. TCRdb's table, derived via immunoSEQ multiplex PCR, lists solely in-frame clones and lacks some. The sample includes under 200,000 clones, 86% of them seen just once. Input material: peripheral blood. These TCRs come from an older woman with acute or convalescent COVID-19.

Details on this clone: Additional DNA sequences in this sample encode the identical CDR3. V gene TRBV18 combines with J gene TRBJ2-3; no definite D call. Per germline, CDR1 KGHSH and CDR2 LQKENI. Between the trimmed V and J ends, which lost 0 bases and 3 bases, there was a span of 7 bases. The CDR3 totals 14 residues. This CDR3 is CASSPPTGTDTQYF. Here the CDR3 DNA reads TGTGCCAGCTCACCACCTACGGGTACAGATACGCAGTATTTT.

The V and J genes are TRBV15 and TRBJ1-6; 7 nucleotides line up with TRBD1. Germline CDR1 is LNHNV and CDR2 is YYDKDF (reference sequence). This CDR3 region has 16 residues. Unmatched junction bases numbered 14, after V lost 5 bases and J lost 10 bases. The CDR3 is CATSGRDSVKGSPLHF. The CDR3 nucleotides read TGTGCCACCAGCGGACGGGACAGTGTTAAAGGATCACCCCTCCACTTT.

The sample holds one count of this clone. The chain carries TRBV28 and TRBJ2-4; D is perhaps TRBD2 (6 bases). V dropped 1 base and J dropped 15 bases, with 10 bases sitting between them. The CDR3 runs to 11 residues. Per the germline V gene, CDR1 is MDHEN and CDR2 is SYDVKM. This CDR3 is CASSLYGSAYF. In nucleotides, the CDR3 is TGTGCCAGCAGTTTATACGGGAGCGCGTACTTC.

The chain links TRBV7-2 to TRBJ2-7, with 11 bases that match TRBD1. The CDR3 length is 13 residues. V gave up 5 bases and J gave up 6 bases; unmatched junction bases: 3. CDR1 SGHTA and CDR2 FQGNSA come from the germline V gene. CDR3 protein: CASSGQGAGEQYF. Written as DNA, the CDR3 is TGTGCCAGCAGCGGACAGGGGGCTGGCGAGCAGTACTTC.

The gene calls are TRBV14 and TRBJ1-3, with D perhaps matching TRBD1 (6 bases). V was shortened by 4 bases and J by 0 bases, with 10 bases between the two germline ends. The CDR3 contains 15 residues. CDR1 and CDR2 from the germline V gene are SGHDN and FVKESK. CDR3 nucleotide sequence: TGTGCCAGCAGCCGAGGACAGATCTCTGGAAACACCATATATTTT. It specifies CASSRGQISGNTIYF.

The chain has TRBV2 and TRBJ1-1; D gene uncertain. Germline CDR1 and CDR2: SNHLY and FYNNEI. Trimming pared 6 bases from V and 2 bases from J, leaving 10 bases between. CDR3 size: 13 residues. CDR3 sequence (DNA): TGTGCCAGCAGACAGTATTACAACACTGAAGCTTTCTTT. It is translated as CASRQYYNTEAFF.

J is TRBJ1-2 and V is TRBV18; possibly TRBD1 for D (6 bases). V dropped 5 bases and J dropped 2 bases, with 9 bases sitting between them. The CDR3 has 13 residues. CDR1 and CDR2 from the germline V gene are KGHSH and LQKENI. The CDR3, as DNA: TGTGCCAGCTCATACAGGGACAACTATGGCTACACCTTC. Protein: CASSYRDNYGYTF.

CDR3 protein: CASSLGLAQADTQYF. Written as DNA, the CDR3 is TGTGCCAGCAGCTTAGGACTAGCGCAGGCAGATACGCAGTATTTT. V gene TRBV7-2 combines with J gene TRBJ2-3; TRBD2 aligns across 8 bases. Trimming removed 1 base from V and 4 bases from J; junction bases left unmatched: 4. The CDR3 has 15 amino acids. Per the germline V gene, CDR1 is SGHTA and CDR2 is FQGNSA. Complete variable domain (other parts from reference TRBV7-2 and TRBJ2-3): GAGVSQSPSNKVTEKGKDVELRCDPISGHTALYWYRQSLGQGLEFLIYFQGNSAPDKSGLPSDRFSAERTGGSVSTLTIQRTQQEDSAVYLCASSLGLAQADTQYFGPGTRLTVL.

The chain employs TRBV5-1 and TRBJ1-4; D remains unclear. This CDR3 is built from 13 residues. The V gene's germline CDR1 is SGHRS and CDR2 YFSETQ. Trimming took off 5 bases at V and 13 bases at J, with 18 bases between the two ends. Written as DNA, the CDR3 is TGCGCCAGCAGGGAGGGTAGCTCCAACGGACTGTTTTTT. Translated: CASREGSSNGLFF.

The gene calls are TRBV7-2 and TRBJ2-3, with D perhaps TRBD2 (6 bases). The germline V and J ends were trimmed by 1 base and 0 bases, with 11 bases remaining between them. The CDR3 spans 16 residues. Per the germline V gene, CDR1 is SGHTA and CDR2 is FQGNSA. In DNA form, the CDR3 reads TGTGCCAGCAGCTTAGGGCGGAGCGGGAGCACAGATACGCAGTATTTT. This encodes CASSLGRSGSTDTQYF. Drawing the rest from reference TRBV7-2 and TRBJ2-3, the complete variable domain is GAGVSQSPSNKVTEKGKDVELRCDPISGHTALYWYRQSLGQGLEFLIYFQGNSAPDKSGLPSDRFSAERTGGSVSTLTIQRTQQEDSAVYLCASSLGRSGSTDTQYFGPGTRLTVL.

This chain joins TRBV7-9 and TRBJ1-2; tentative D call: TRBD1 (6 bases). Trimming pared 1 base from V and 9 bases from J, leaving 24 bases between. Germline lookup yields CDR1 SEHNR and CDR2 FQNEAQ (reference sequence). The CDR3 covers 17 residues. This chain's CDR3 is CASSLGPNRVVKFRYTF. In DNA, the CDR3 is TGTGCCAGCAGCTTAGGTCCAAACAGGGTGGTGAAGTTCCGCTACACCTTC.

This chain uses TRBV3-1 (or the pseudogene TRBV3-2) with TRBJ2-2, with TRBD2 matching over 7 bases. The CDR3 extends over 16 amino acids. V was clipped by 4 bases and J by 6 bases; unmatched bases: 11. Germline V gives CDR1 LGHDT, CDR2 YNNKEL (reference sequence). The DNA of the CDR3 is TGTGCCAGCAGCCCTTCGGGAGGCTGGTCGGCCGGGGAGCTGTTTTTT. This encodes CASSPSGGWSAGELFF.

This clone has only one observation. CDR3: CASRDYNEQFF. Written as DNA, the CDR3 is TGTGCCAGCCGGGACTACAATGAGCAGTTCTTC. The chain has TRBV2 and TRBJ2-1; perhaps TRBD2 as D (5 bases). Germline V gives CDR1 SNHLY, CDR2 FYNNEI. The CDR3 has 11 amino acids. Trimming left V 8 bases short and J 3 bases short, with 5 bases between.

This chain joins TRBV12-3 or TRBV12-4 and TRBJ1-1; 7 bases map to TRBD1. Trimming cost V 7 bases and J 4 bases; bases outside gene matches: 6. The CDR3 contains 13 residues. In DNA form, the CDR3 reads TGTGCCAGCACTCCCTCAGGGGGCACTGAAGCTTTCTTT. Its translation is CASTPSGGTEAFF.

This clone has only one observation. The chain joins TRBV18 to TRBJ2-5; the D gene is possibly TRBD1 (6 bases). Germline assignment: CDR1 KGHSH and CDR2 LQKENI. V was pared by 2 bases and J by 1 base, with 14 bases between. The CDR3 has 16 amino acids. In nucleotides, the CDR3 is TGTGCCAGCTCACCAGTACAGGGTGGGTCCCAAGAGACCCAGTACTTC. Translated: CASSPVQGGSQETQYF. The entire variable domain, with the rest obtained from reference TRBV18 and TRBJ2-5, is as follows: NAGVMQNPRHLVRRRGQEARLRCSPMKGHSHVYWYRQLPEEGLKFMVYLQKENIIDESGMPKERFSAEFPKEGPSILRIQQVVRGDSAAYFCASSPVQGGSQETQYFGPGTRLLVL.

The CDR3 nucleotides read TGTGCCAGCAGTTACTCGGAGGGGAACACTGAAGCTTTCTTT. This translates into CASSYSEGNTEAFF. The chain carries TRBV6-6 and TRBJ1-1; unclear D gene. V dropped 0 bases and J dropped 1 base, with 6 bases sitting between them. This CDR3 has 14 amino acids. Per germline, CDR1 MNHNY and CDR2 SVGAGI (reference sequence).

The CDR3 reads CASSLPGQGVIRVKNIQYF. As DNA, the CDR3 is TGTGCCAGCAGCTTGCCGGGACAGGGAGTTATTAGGGTCAAAAACATTCAGTACTTC. V is TRBV11-2 and J is TRBJ2-4; 9 nucleotides agree with TRBD1. Germline assignment: CDR1 SGHAT and CDR2 FQNNGV. The trim removed 3 bases at V and 3 bases at J, leaving 15 bases unmatched. The CDR3 runs to 19 residues.

This rearrangement joins TRBV10-3 to TRBJ1-1; 8 bases agree with TRBD1. The CDR3 length is 16 residues. From germline, CDR1 is ENHRY and CDR2 SYGVKD. Trimming took 6 bases from V and 4 from J; bases not matched to a gene: 13. The CDR3 is CAIRTGQGNSGTEAFF. CDR3 in DNA: TGTGCCATCAGGACCGGACAGGGAAATTCGGGCACTGAAGCTTTCTTT.

The gene calls are TRBV10-3 and TRBJ2-5; 7 bases map to TRBD2. The junction had 3 bases not matched to a gene; V was cut back by 4 bases and J by 1 base. CDR1 and CDR2 (germline): ENHRY, SYGVKD. The CDR3 totals 14 residues. The CDR3 DNA reads as TGTGCCATCAGTGTTAGACTAGCCCAAGAGACCCAGTACTTC. It yields the protein CAISVRLAQETQYF.

The J gene is TRBJ2-1, the V gene TRBV19; 11 nucleotides align to TRBD2. The trim removed 6 bases at V and 7 bases at J, leaving 5 bases unmatched. The CDR3 is 14 residues long. Per germline, CDR1 LNHDA and CDR2 SQIVND (reference sequence). Here the CDR3 DNA reads TGTGCCAGTAGAACTAGCGGGAGAGGTAATGAGCAGTTCTTC. It codes for CASRTSGRGNEQFF. The full variable domain, completed using reference TRBV19 and TRBJ2-1, is DGGITQSPKYLFRKEGQNVTLSCEQNLNHDAMYWYRQDPGQGLRLIYYSQIVNDFQKGDIAEGYSVSREKKESFPLTVTSAQKNPTAFYLCASRTSGRGNEQFFGPGTRLTVL.

The genes are TRBV19 and TRBJ2-3, with 11 bases lining up with TRBD2. CDR1 is LNHDA, CDR2 SQIVND, per germline (reference sequence). Trimming at V came to 1 base and at J to 6 bases, leaving 6 bases not matched to a gene. This CDR3 has 16 residues. CDR3 region: CASSIGITSGGDTQYF. CDR3 coding DNA: TGTGCCAGTAGTATAGGTATTACTAGCGGGGGCGATACGCAGTATTTT.

This chain connects TRBV19 to TRBJ1-5; D is perhaps TRBD1 (5 bases). This CDR3 is built from 16 residues. Deletions cut 9 bases from V and 0 bases from J, with 18 bases between. Germline-derived CDR1 and CDR2 are LNHDA and SQIVND (reference sequence). The CDR3 spells CASGGTYSYSNQPQHF. CDR3 nucleotides: TGTGCCAGCGGGGGGACGTACAGCTATAGCAATCAGCCCCAGCATTTT.

V and J are TRBV12-3 or TRBV12-4 and TRBJ1-5, with D unresolved. This CDR3 region has 13 residues. Trimming removed 2 bases at V and 7 bases at J, with 9 bases between. CDR3 coding DNA: TGTGCCAGCAGTTTAACAGCGGGACAGCCCCAGCATTTT. This encodes CASSLTAGQPQHF.

The chain employs TRBV6-5 and TRBJ1-2; D might be TRBD1 (5 bases). Germline loops: CDR1 MNHEY, CDR2 SVGAGI. V shed 1 base and J shed 0 bases, with 9 bases lying between them. This CDR3 has 15 amino acids. CDR3 DNA sequence: TGTGCCAGCAGTTACTGGCAGGGTGCTAACTATGGCTACACCTTC. Protein product: CASSYWQGANYGYTF.

The chain couples TRBV5-4 to TRBJ2-3; TRBD1 agrees at 8 bases. The CDR3 is made up of 16 amino acids. Germline trimming cut 4 bases from V and 1 base from J; bases unmatched to any gene: 8. Germline V gene sequence: CDR1 SGHNT, CDR2 YYREEE (reference sequence). CDR3 in amino acids: CASSHFRGQGTDTQYF. The DNA for the CDR3 is TGTGCCAGCAGCCACTTTAGGGGACAGGGCACAGATACGCAGTATTTT. The full variable domain, its missing parts supplied by reference TRBV5-4 and TRBJ2-3, is ETGVTQSPTHLIKTRGQQVTLRCSSQSGHNTVSWYQQALGQGPQFIFQYYREEENGRGNFPPRFSGLQFPNYSSELNVNALELDDSALYLCASSHFRGQGTDTQYFGPGTRLTVL.

The chain carries TRBV7-2 and TRBJ2-2; 9 nucleotides match TRBD2. Germline lookup yields CDR1 SGHTA and CDR2 FQGNSA. The junction had 10 bases not matched to a gene; V was cut back by 1 base and J by 4 bases. The CDR3 sequence is 18 residues long. The CDR3 reads CASSLEAGGPFSTGELFF. The CDR3 DNA follows: TGTGCCAGCAGCTTAGAGGCGGGAGGGCCGTTTAGCACCGGGGAGCTGTTTTTT.

The chain links TRBV19 to TRBJ1-4, with 7 nucleotides matching TRBD1. The CDR3 length is 15 residues. V shed 4 bases, J shed 9 bases, and the junction held 11 bases outside the gene matches. CDR1 and CDR2 (germline): LNHDA, SQIVND (reference sequence). This chain's CDR3 is CASSTSGTALQKLFF. In nucleotides, the CDR3 is TGTGCCAGTAGTACCTCCGGGACAGCACTTCAAAAACTGTTTTTT.

The V call is TRBV5-6, the J call TRBJ2-1, with D possibly TRBD1 on 5 matching bases. Looked up from germline, CDR1 is SGHDT and CDR2 is YYEEEE. Trimming removed 0 bases at V and 0 bases at J, with 13 bases between. The CDR3 runs 17 residues. CDR3: CASSLGGQFNSYNEQFF. As DNA, the CDR3 is TGTGCCAGCAGCTTGGGGGGCCAATTCAACTCCTACAATGAGCAGTTCTTC.

J is TRBJ2-7 and V is TRBV28; 8 bases match TRBD2. The CDR3 extends over 14 amino acids. Trimming removed 4 bases from V and 3 bases from J; junction bases left unmatched: 5. Germline values: CDR1 MDHEN, CDR2 SYDVKM. This CDR3 is CASSSGTSLYEQYF. The CDR3 region has the DNA TGTGCCAGCAGTTCGGGGACTAGTCTCTACGAGCAGTACTTC.

This clone was seen just once. The chain carries TRBV6-6 and TRBJ1-3; D remains ambiguous. This CDR3 contains 15 residues. The germline V gene encodes CDR1 MNHNY and CDR2 SVGAGI (reference sequence). V was cut by 2 bases and J by 0 bases, with 8 bases left in between. The chain's CDR3 is CASSYGRSSGNTIYF. The DNA of the CDR3 is TGTGCCAGCAGTTACGGCCGAAGCTCTGGAAACACCATATATTTT.

The V gene is TRBV29-1, the J gene TRBJ2-3; D may be TRBD1 (5 bases). The V gene's germline CDR1 is SQVTM and CDR2 ANQGSEA. The length of the CDR3 is 13 residues. Trimming pared 4 bases from V and 3 bases from J, leaving 11 bases between. The CDR3 sequence is CSVVRQGTDTQYF. CDR3 in DNA: TGCAGCGTTGTACGGCAGGGAACAGATACGCAGTATTTT.